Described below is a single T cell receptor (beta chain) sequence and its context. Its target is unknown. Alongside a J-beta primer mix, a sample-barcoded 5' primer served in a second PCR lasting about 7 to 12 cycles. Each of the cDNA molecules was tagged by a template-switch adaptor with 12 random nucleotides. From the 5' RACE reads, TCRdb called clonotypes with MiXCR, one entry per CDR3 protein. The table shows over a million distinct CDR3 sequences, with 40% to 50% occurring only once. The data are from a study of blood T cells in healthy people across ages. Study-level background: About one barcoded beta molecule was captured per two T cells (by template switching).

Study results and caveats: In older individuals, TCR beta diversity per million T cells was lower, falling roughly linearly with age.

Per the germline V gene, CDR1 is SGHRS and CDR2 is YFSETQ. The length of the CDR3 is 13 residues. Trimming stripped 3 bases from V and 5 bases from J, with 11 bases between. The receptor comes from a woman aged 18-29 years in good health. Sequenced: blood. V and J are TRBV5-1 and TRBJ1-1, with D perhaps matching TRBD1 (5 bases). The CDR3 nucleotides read TGCGCCAGCAGCTGGGGGTTGGTGACTGAAGCTTTCTTT. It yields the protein CASSWGLVTEAFF.